A single sample is the source of the 21 T cell receptor beta chains below, sequenced in a study of T cell responses to AZD1222 COVID-19 vaccine (dated by TCRdb to about 2021). Receptors were amplified or captured by the immunoSEQ multiplex PCR assay. Held by TCRdb, this immuneACCESS table contains in-frame sequences only and omits some clones. Under half of the omission traces to an unresolved V gene where checked; the cause of the rest is unknown. Within this sample are more than 250,000 clones, with more than 80% of them counted one time only. Jointly, the top ten make up around 0.58% of the sample. Sample time point, as interpreted from the label and publication: baseline before first vaccination. Material: peripheral blood, obtained on day 0 of AZD1222 vaccination. The receptors originated from an adult in good health.

This clone has only one observation. The chain joins TRBV2 to TRBJ2-7, with 8 bases lining up with TRBD2. The CDR3 runs 14 residues. The germline V gene encodes CDR1 SNHLY and CDR2 FYNNEI. The ends lost 4 bases at V and 6 bases at J; junction bases unmatched: 8. The CDR3 DNA sequence: TGTGCCAGCAGTGTAAAAGCGGGAGCCCTCGAGCAGTACTTC. Protein product: CASSVKAGALEQYF.

This chain joins TRBV4-3 and TRBJ1-5; tentatively, D is TRBD1 (5 bases). Trimming stripped 0 bases from V and 7 bases from J, with 13 bases between. The germline CDR1 and CDR2 sequences are LGHNA and YSLEER. This CDR3 has 15 amino acids. CDR3 DNA: TGCGCCAGCAGCCAAGAAGGTGGGGGGGACCAGCCCCAGCATTTT. This translates into CASSQEGGGDQPQHF.

Note on this clone: Other DNA sequences from this sample encode an identical CDR3 as well. V usage is TRBV28 and J usage is TRBJ2-2; D unclear. The germline CDR1 and CDR2 sequences are MDHEN and SYDVKM. V lost 3 bases and J lost 1, with 3 bases in between. The CDR3 is 13 amino acids. DNA of the CDR3: TGTGCCAGCAGTTTTAAGAACACCGGGGAGCTGTTTTTT. Its protein is CASSFKNTGELFF. Full variable domain (rest looked up from reference TRBV28 and TRBJ2-2): DVKVTQSSRYLVKRTGEKVFLECVQDMDHENMFWYRQDPGLGLRLIYFSYDVKMKEKGDIPEGYSVSREKKERFSLILESASTNQTSMYLCASSFKNTGELFFGEGSRLTVL.

J is TRBJ1-1 and V is TRBV7-2; 8 bases align to TRBD1. Per the germline V gene, CDR1 is SGHTA and CDR2 is FQGNSA. This CDR3 has 15 residues. Trimming at V came to 0 bases and at J to 1 base, leaving 1 base not matched to a gene. This chain's CDR3 is CASSLAGQGNTEAFF. The CDR3 nucleotides are TGTGCCAGCAGCTTAGCCGGACAGGGGAACACTGAAGCTTTCTTT.

The V gene is TRBV20-1, the J gene TRBJ1-5; 10 bases are a match to TRBD1. With 3 bases clipped from V and 5 bases from J, the junction kept 7 bases outside the gene matches. This CDR3 region has 15 residues. Germline-derived CDR1 and CDR2 are DFQATT and SNEGSKA (reference sequence). Here the CDR3 reads CSASSGTGDYQPQHF. CDR3 sequence (DNA): TGCAGTGCTAGTTCCGGGACAGGGGACTATCAGCCCCAGCATTTT.

The J gene is TRBJ1-2, the V gene TRBV7-9, with TRBD1 as a possible D gene (6 bases). The CDR3 sequence is 14 residues long. V lost 10 bases to trimming and J lost 6 bases, with 21 bases between them. CDR1 is SEHNR, CDR2 FQNEAQ, per germline (reference sequence). This CDR3 is CAISTSGDGDGYTF. The CDR3 DNA is TGTGCCATCAGTACCTCAGGGGACGGAGATGGCTACACCTTC.

The V and J genes are TRBV5-6 and TRBJ2-7; D call uncertain. The germline V gene has CDR1 SGHDT and CDR2 YYEEEE. This CDR3 has 14 amino acids. V lost 4 bases and J 3 bases, leaving 14 bases between the germline ends. CDR3 protein: CASSVTFNGYEQYF. The CDR3 DNA is TGTGCCAGCAGCGTGACCTTCAACGGCTACGAGCAGTACTTC.

The rearrangement joins TRBV15 to TRBJ2-3; D call uncertain. The CDR3 consists of 13 residues. V was pared by 8 bases and J by 0 bases, with 9 bases between. CDR1 is LNHNV, CDR2 YYDKDF, per germline (reference sequence). The CDR3 sequence: CATGPASTDTQYF. The CDR3 DNA follows: TGTGCCACCGGGCCGGCTAGCACAGATACGCAGTATTTT.

Remarks on this clone: Other DNA sequences within the sample encode an identical CDR3. Written as DNA, the CDR3 is TGTGCCAGCTCACCAGGTACCCAAGAGACCCAGTACTTC. Translation: CASSPGTQETQYF. This sequence joins TRBV18 and TRBJ2-5, with D unresolved. Germline CDR1 and CDR2: KGHSH and LQKENI. V was trimmed by 2 bases and J by 1 base, leaving 5 bases between them. The CDR3 covers 13 residues.

This chain uses TRBV2 with TRBJ2-6, with D possibly called TRBD1 or TRBD2 (5 bases each). CDR1 is SNHLY and CDR2 is FYNNEI in the germline V gene. The CDR3 length is 14 residues. V was pared by 9 bases and J by 0 bases, with 9 bases between. As DNA, the CDR3 is TGTGCCAGGGGACGGAGCTCTGGGGCCAACGTCCTGACTTTC. Translating gives CARGRSSGANVLTF.

This chain uses TRBV29-1 with TRBJ1-1, with 7 bases that match TRBD1. The CDR3 consists of 14 residues. Germline values: CDR1 SQVTM, CDR2 ANQGSEA. Losses at the gene ends were 5 bases for V and 1 base for J; bases not matched to a gene: 7. The CDR3 sequence: CSVRTGQTNTEAFF. The CDR3 nucleotides are TGCAGCGTTCGGACAGGCCAAACGAACACTGAAGCTTTCTTT. The full variable domain, completed using reference TRBV29-1 and TRBJ1-1, is SAVISQKPSRDICQRGTSLTIQCQVDSQVTMMFWYRQQPGQSLTLIATANQGSEATYESGFVIDKFPISRPNLTFSTLTVSNMSPEDSSIYLCSVRTGQTNTEAFFGQGTRLTVV.

The V call is TRBV28, the J call TRBJ2-7; D perhaps matches TRBD2 (5 bases). Per the germline V gene, CDR1 is MDHEN and CDR2 is SYDVKM. CDR3 length equals 14 residues. The V gene lost 5 bases and the J gene lost 1 base, with 12 bases spanning the gap. The CDR3 region is CASSLPRGSYEQYF. CDR3 DNA sequence: TGTGCCAGCAGTCTCCCCCGGGGTTCCTACGAGCAGTACTTC.

In this sample, this clone turned up once. J is TRBJ1-1 and V is TRBV6-2 or TRBV6-3; TRBD1 might be the D (5 bases). CDR1 and CDR2 from the germline V gene are MNHEY and SVGEGT. The CDR3 length is 13 residues. V shed 2 bases and J shed 4 bases, with 8 bases lying between them. The CDR3 nucleotides read TGTGCCAGCAGTTACACGGGGGGCACTGAAGCTTTCTTT. Translated, it gives CASSYTGGTEAFF.

The chain links TRBV7-3 to TRBJ1-1; no clear D. Trimming left V 2 bases short and J 1 base short, with 5 bases between. Per the germline V gene, CDR1 is SGHTA and CDR2 is FQGTGA. CDR3 size: 13 residues. In DNA form, the CDR3 reads TGTGCCAGCAGCTTAGCGGGGAACACTGAAGCTTTCTTT. Its protein is CASSLAGNTEAFF.

The rearrangement uses TRBV28 and TRBJ2-3; 8 bases fit TRBD2. The V gene's germline CDR1 is MDHEN and CDR2 SYDVKM. The J segment lost 0 bases and the V segment lost 3 bases, leaving 5 bases of the junction unmatched. The CDR3 is made up of 16 amino acids. The CDR3 nucleotides are TGTGCCAGCAGTTTTTTTGCGGGGGGCAGCACAGATACGCAGTATTTT. Protein sequence: CASSFFAGGSTDTQYF.

V usage is TRBV5-1 and J usage is TRBJ2-5; D is uncertain. The ends were cut back, 4 bases at V and 1 base at J, with 11 bases in the middle. The CDR3 extends over 14 amino acids. Germline lookup yields CDR1 SGHRS and CDR2 YFSETQ. In DNA, the CDR3 is TGCGCCAGCAGCCATATGACATCCCAAGAGACCCAGTACTTC. This gives the protein CASSHMTSQETQYF.

The rearrangement uses TRBV27 and TRBJ1-6; no clear D. This CDR3 region has 14 residues. Germline CDR1 and CDR2: MNHEY and SMNVEV (reference sequence). Trimming removed 8 bases from V and 1 base from J, with 9 bases in between. The CDR3 loop reads CASAWGSYNSPLHF. CDR3 nucleotide sequence: TGTGCCAGCGCCTGGGGTTCCTATAATTCACCCCTCCACTTT.

The V and J genes are TRBV5-1 and TRBJ2-5, with 7 bases identical to TRBD1. The length of the CDR3 is 15 residues. Germline trimming cut 3 bases from V and 2 bases from J; bases unmatched to any gene: 7. Germline V CDR1 and CDR2: SGHRS, YFSETQ. CDR3 in DNA: TGCGCCAGCAGCTACCAGGGACAGAGACAAGAGACCCAGTACTTC. Protein: CASSYQGQRQETQYF.

V and J are TRBV9 and TRBJ2-2; 10 nucleotides match TRBD2. The germline V gene encodes CDR1 SGDLS and CDR2 YYNGEE. Trimming at V came to 0 bases and at J to 5 bases, leaving 7 bases not matched to a gene. The CDR3 covers 17 residues. The CDR3 protein is CASSVVPSGRGTGELFF. The CDR3 bases are TGTGCCAGCAGCGTAGTCCCTAGCGGGAGAGGGACCGGGGAGCTGTTTTTT.

The V call is TRBV19, the J call TRBJ1-2; weak D call: TRBD1 (5 bases). Per germline, CDR1 LNHDA and CDR2 SQIVND (reference sequence). V was shortened by 5 bases and J by 0 bases, with 10 bases between the two germline ends. This CDR3 has 14 amino acids. CDR3 bases: TGTGCCAGTAGTCGGGACGGTTCTAACTATGGCTACACCTTC. Translated: CASSRDGSNYGYTF.

The gene calls are TRBV20-1 and TRBJ1-1, with D unclear. The CDR3 runs 11 residues. V lost 1 base and J 6 bases, leaving 6 bases between the germline ends. Germline V lookup: CDR1 DFQATT, CDR2 SNEGSKA (reference sequence). This CDR3 reads CSARGAPEAFF. The CDR3 DNA sequence: TGCAGTGCTAGAGGGGCTCCTGAAGCTTTCTTT.